Included here is one T cell receptor beta chain sequence, with context. Its antigen is currently unknown. TCRdb processed the reads anew with MiXCR; each CDR3 protein has one entry. The table includes about 89,000 distinct CDR3 sequences, over 25% detected once. The data originate from a study of T cell repertoires in cytomegalovirus infection. On the study more broadly: HLA-B-restricted CMV epitopes that are well studied were used alongside recently identified HLA-C-restricted ones. Public TCR beta signatures were indicative of both CMV infection and a matching HLA type.

This CDR3 is 19 amino acids long. The germline V gene encodes CDR1 SEHNR and CDR2 FQNEAQ (reference sequence). The V end was cut by 5 bases, the J end by 4 bases, with 29 bases between. Study-level results: The cumulative frequency of public TCR beta families identified carriers of CMV plus the relevant HLA. The study found HLA-C-restricted CMV-specific TCR beta clonotypes dominating the ex vivo response.

This TCR was recovered from a human donor in good health (CMV status not recorded). Some clones in this sample may be carry-over from other donors' samples. This specimen consisted of CD8+ T cells from cultured PBMCs, obtained from culture after CMV antigen stimulation. The chain carries TRBV7-9 and TRBJ2-5; tentative D call: TRBD1 (6 bases). Written as DNA, the CDR3 is TGTGCCAGCAGCGCGAGGGACACAGGGCGGACACCCTGGGGAGAGACCCAGTACTTC. Its protein is CASSARDTGRTPWGETQYF. Variable domain in full (rest from reference TRBV7-9 and TRBJ2-5): DTGVSQNPRHKITKRGQNVTFRCDPISEHNRLYWYRQTLGQGPEFLTYFQNEAQLEKSRLLSDRFSAERPKGSFSTLEIQRTEQGDSAMYLCASSARDTGRTPWGETQYFGPGTRLLVL.